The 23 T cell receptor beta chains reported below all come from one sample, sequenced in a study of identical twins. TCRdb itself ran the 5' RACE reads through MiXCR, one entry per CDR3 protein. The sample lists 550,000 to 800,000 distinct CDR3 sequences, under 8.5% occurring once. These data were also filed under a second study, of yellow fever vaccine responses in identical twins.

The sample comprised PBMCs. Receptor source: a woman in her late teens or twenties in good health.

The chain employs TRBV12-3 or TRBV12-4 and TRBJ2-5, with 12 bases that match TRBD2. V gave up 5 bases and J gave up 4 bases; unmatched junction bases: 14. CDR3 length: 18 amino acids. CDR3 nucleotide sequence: TGTGCCAGCAGTCCGACCGTACTAGCGGGGGGAAATGGAGAGACCCAGTACTTC. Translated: CASSPTVLAGGNGETQYF.

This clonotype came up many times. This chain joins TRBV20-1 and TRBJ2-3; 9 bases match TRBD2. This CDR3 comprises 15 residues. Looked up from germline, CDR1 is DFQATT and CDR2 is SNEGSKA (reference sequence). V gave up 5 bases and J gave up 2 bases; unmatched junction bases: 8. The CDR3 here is CSAPRAGGATDTQYF. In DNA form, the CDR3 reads TGCAGTGCTCCTCGAGCGGGGGGAGCCACAGATACGCAGTATTTT.

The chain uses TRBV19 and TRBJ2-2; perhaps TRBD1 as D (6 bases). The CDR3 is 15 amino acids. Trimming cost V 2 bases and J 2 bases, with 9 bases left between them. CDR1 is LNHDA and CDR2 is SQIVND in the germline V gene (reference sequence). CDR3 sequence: CASSILQGNTGELFF. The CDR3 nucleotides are TGTGCCAGTAGTATATTACAGGGCAACACCGGGGAGCTGTTTTTT.

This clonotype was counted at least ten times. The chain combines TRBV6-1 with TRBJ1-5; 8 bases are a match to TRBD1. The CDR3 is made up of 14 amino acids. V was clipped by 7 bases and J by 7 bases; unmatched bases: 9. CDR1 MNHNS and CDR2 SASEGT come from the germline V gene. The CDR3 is CASTQRTGRQPQHF. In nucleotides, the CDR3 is TGTGCCAGCACCCAAAGGACAGGGAGACAGCCCCAGCATTTT.

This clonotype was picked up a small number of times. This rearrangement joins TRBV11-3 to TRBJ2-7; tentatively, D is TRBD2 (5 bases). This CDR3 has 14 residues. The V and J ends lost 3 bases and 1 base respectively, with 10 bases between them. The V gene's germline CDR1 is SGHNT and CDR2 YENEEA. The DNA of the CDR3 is TGTGCCAGCAGCTTCCCCGGACTTTCCTACGAGCAGTACTTC. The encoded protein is CASSFPGLSYEQYF. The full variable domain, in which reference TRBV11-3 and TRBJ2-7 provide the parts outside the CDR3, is EAGVVQSPRYKIIEKKQPVAFWCNPISGHNTLYWYLQNLGQGPELLIRYENEEAVDDSQLPKDRFSAERLKGVDSTLKIQPAELGDSAVYLCASSFPGLSYEQYFGPGTRLTVT.

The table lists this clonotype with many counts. DNA for the CDR3: TGTGCCAGCAGCCTGGGGCAGGCAATCACAGATACGCAGTATTTT. It specifies CASSLGQAITDTQYF. The J gene is TRBJ2-3, the V gene TRBV11-2; D possibly corresponds to TRBD1 (5 bases). CDR1 is SGHAT, CDR2 FQNNGV, per germline. This CDR3 spans 15 amino acids. The V end lost 5 bases, the J end lost 2 bases, and 14 bases lay between the germline ends. Full variable domain (outside the CDR3, taken from reference TRBV11-2 and TRBJ2-3): EAGVAQSPRYKIIEKRQSVAFWCNPISGHATLYWYQQILGQGPKLLIQFQNNGVVDDSQLPKDRFSAERLKGVDSTLKIQPAKLEDSAVYLCASSLGQAITDTQYFGPGTRLTVL.

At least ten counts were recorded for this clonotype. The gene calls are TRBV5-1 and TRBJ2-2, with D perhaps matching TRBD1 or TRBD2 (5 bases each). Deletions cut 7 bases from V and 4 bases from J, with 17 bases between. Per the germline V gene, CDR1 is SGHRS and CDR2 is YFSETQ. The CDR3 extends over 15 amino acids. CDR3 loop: CASGLRDRGTGELFF. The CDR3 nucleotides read TGCGCCAGCGGATTAAGGGACCGCGGCACCGGGGAGCTGTTTTTT. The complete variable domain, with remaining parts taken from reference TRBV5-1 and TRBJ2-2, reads KAGVTQTPRYLIKTRGQQVTLSCSPISGHRSVSWYQQTPGQGLQFLFEYFSETQRNKGNFPGRFSGRQFSNSRSEMNVSTLELGDSALYLCASGLRDRGTGELFFGEGSRLTVL.

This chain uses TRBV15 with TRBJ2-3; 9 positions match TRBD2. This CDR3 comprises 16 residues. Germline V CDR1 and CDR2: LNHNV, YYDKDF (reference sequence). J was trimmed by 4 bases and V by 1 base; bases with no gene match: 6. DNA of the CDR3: TGTGCCACCAGCAGAGTTAGAGCGGGGGGTGCAGATACGCAGTATTTT. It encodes CATSRVRAGGADTQYF. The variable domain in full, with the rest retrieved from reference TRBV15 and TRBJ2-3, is DAMVIQNPRYQVTQFGKPVTLSCSQTLNHNVMYWYQQKSSQAPKLLFHYYDKDFNNEADTPDNFQSRRPNTSFCFLDIRSPGLGDTAMYLCATSRVRAGGADTQYFGPGTRLTVL.

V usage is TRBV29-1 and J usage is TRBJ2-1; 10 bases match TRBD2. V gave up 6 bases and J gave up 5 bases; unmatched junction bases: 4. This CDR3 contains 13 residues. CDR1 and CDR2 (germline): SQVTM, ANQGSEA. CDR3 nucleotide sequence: TGCAGCGTACGACTAGCGGGTCACAATGAGCAGTTCTTC. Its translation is CSVRLAGHNEQFF.

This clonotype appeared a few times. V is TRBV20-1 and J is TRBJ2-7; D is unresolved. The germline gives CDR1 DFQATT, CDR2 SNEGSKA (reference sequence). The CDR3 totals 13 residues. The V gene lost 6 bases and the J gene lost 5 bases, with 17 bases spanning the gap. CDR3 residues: CSAPGPLVDEQYF. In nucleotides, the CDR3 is TGCAGTGCCCCAGGACCGTTGGTCGACGAGCAGTACTTC.

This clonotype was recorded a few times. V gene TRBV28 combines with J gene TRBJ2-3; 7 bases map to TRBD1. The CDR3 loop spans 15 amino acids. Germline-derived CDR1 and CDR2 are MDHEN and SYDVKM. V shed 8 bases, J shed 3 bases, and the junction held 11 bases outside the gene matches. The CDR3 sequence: CASRRQGISTDTQYF. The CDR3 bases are TGTGCCAGCCGACGACAGGGTATTAGTACAGATACGCAGTATTTT.

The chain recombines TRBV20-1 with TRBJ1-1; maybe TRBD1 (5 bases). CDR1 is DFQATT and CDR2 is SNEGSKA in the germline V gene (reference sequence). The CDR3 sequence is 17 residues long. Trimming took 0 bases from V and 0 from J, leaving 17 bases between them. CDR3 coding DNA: TGCAGTGCTAGAGATCCTACCCGCCAGGGCTTGAACACTGAAGCTTTCTTT. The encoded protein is CSARDPTRQGLNTEAFF.

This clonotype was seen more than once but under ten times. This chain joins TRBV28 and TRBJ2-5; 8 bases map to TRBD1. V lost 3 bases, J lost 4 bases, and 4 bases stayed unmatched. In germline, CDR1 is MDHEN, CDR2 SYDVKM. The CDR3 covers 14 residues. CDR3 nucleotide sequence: TGTGCCAGCAGTTTCCGGGACAGGCGAGAGACCCAGTACTTC. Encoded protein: CASSFRDRRETQYF.

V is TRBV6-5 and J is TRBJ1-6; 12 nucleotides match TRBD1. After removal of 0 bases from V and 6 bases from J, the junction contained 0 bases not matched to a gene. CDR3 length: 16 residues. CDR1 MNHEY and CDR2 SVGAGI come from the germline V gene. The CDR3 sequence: CASSYSGQGANSPLHF. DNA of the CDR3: TGTGCCAGCAGTTACTCGGGACAGGGGGCTAATTCACCCCTCCACTTT.

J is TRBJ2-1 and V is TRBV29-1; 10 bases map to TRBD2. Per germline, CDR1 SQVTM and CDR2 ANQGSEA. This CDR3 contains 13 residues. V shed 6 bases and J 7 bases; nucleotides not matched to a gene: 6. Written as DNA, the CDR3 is TGCAGCGTAGCGGGAGGGATCGGGAATGAGCAGTTCTTC. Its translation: CSVAGGIGNEQFF.

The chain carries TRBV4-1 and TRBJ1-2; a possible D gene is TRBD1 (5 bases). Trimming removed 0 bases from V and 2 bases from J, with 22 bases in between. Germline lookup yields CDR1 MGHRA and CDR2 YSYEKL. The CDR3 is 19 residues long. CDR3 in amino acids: CASSQDRGLTGLGNYGYTF. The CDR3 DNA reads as TGCGCCAGCAGCCAAGATAGGGGACTGACGGGCTTAGGGAACTATGGCTACACCTTC.

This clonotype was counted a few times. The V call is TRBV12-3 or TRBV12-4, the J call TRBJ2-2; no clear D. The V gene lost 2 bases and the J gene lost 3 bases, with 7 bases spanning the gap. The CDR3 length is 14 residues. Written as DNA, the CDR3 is TGTGCCAGCAGTTTACTGGTTTACACCGGGGAGCTGTTTTTT. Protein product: CASSLLVYTGELFF.

This chain's CDR3 is CSARAEGQNTEAFF. Written as DNA, the CDR3 is TGCAGTGCTAGGGCGGAGGGCCAGAACACTGAAGCTTTCTTT. The rearrangement links TRBV20-1 to TRBJ1-1; D unclear. Germline CDR1 and CDR2: DFQATT and SNEGSKA (reference sequence). The CDR3 length is 14 residues. V dropped 3 bases and J dropped 1 base, with 12 bases sitting between them.

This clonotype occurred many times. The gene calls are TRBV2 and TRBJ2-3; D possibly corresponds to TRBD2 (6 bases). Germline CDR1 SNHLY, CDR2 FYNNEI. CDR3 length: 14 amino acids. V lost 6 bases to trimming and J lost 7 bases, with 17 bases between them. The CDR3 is CASRTPGLAHTQYF. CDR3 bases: TGTGCCAGCAGAACCCCGGGACTCGCGCATACGCAGTATTTT.

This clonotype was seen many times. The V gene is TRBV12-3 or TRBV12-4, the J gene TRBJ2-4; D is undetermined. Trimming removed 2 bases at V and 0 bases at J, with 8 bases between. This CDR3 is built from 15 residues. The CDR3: CASSLTELAKNIQYF. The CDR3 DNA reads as TGTGCCAGCAGTTTAACAGAACTAGCCAAAAACATTCAGTACTTC.

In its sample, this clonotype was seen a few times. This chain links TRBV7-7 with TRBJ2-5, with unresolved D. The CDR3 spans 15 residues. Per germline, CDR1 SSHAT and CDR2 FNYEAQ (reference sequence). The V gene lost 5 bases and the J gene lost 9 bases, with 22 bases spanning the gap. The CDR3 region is CASSPTSDRGWAQYF. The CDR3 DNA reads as TGTGCCAGCAGCCCGACCTCGGACCGAGGATGGGCCCAGTACTTC.

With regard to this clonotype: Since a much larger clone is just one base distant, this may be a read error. The CDR3 spells CASSWSVGTSSYEQYF. The CDR3 nucleotides read TGTGCCAGCAGCTGGTCGGTGGGGACTAGCTCCTACGAGCAGTACTTC. The rearrangement joins TRBV7-8 to TRBJ2-7, with TRBD2 matching over 8 bases. Germline V gives CDR1 SGHVS, CDR2 FQNEAQ. This CDR3 is 16 amino acids long. The ends lost 4 bases at V and 0 bases at J; junction bases unmatched: 8.

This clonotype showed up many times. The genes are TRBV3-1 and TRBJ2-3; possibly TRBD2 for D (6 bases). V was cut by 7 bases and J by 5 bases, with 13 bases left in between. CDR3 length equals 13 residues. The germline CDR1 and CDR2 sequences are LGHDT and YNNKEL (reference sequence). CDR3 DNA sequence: TGTGCCAGCAAAGGATTAGCGGAAGATACGCAGTATTTT. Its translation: CASKGLAEDTQYF.